This T cell receptor (beta chain) appears in the sequencing data of a study of metastatic and nonmetastatic thyroid tumors. Study-wide context: Repertoires from malignant and benign thyroid patients were compared across blood and tumor or nodule tissue.

Each patient went into thyroid surgery without having received any treatment. Germline loops: CDR1 DFQATT, CDR2 SNEGSKA (reference sequence). The CDR3 runs 14 residues. V shed 7 bases and J 2 bases; nucleotides not matched to a gene: 9. General study findings and limits: A significant increase in TCR beta diversity was reportedly seen in malignant thyroid tumors relative to benign nodules, in blood and tumor.

As concerns this clone: Its antigen is unidentified.

As handled by the study authors: In papillary thyroid cancer, a distant-metastasis classifier was built using CDR3 differences across clinicopathological groups. TCRdb re-called the PCR reads through MiXCR. These V and J calls derive from TCRdb rather than the authors' analysis. The repertoire holds 3,000 or so clones, roughly 35% seen once, with 22% in the top ten. The sequencing input was tumor tissue. The rearrangement joins TRBV20-1 to TRBJ2-7; 9 bases match TRBD2. This receptor was identified in a female donor with papillary thyroid cancer or a benign thyroid nodule (not recorded which). Some clones in this sample may be carry-over from other donors' samples. The CDR3 DNA sequence: TGCAGTGTGGGGACTAGCAATCCCACCTACGAGCAGTACTTC. Translated, it gives CSVGTSNPTYEQYF.